The rows below give T cell receptor beta chains drawn from one sample of a study of cytomegalovirus exposure and HLA in healthy donors. Clones were sequenced by immunoSEQ multiplex PCR, and TCRdb holds only the in-frame ones, with some missing. The table has about 190,000 clones, 70% to 80% seen once. Sample: PBMCs. These TCRs come from a woman aged 25 to 39 in good health and CMV-seropositive. The CDR3 runs from the conserved cysteine through the conserved F or W. The D gene is left open where the match is weak. Size tells how often a clone was seen (once, few, many) or the class of an expanded clone, and some rows leave it out.

TRBV5-5	TRBJ1-6	NA	NA	TGTGCCAGCAGCTTGGGAGGGTGGAATTCACCCCTCCACTTT	CASSLGGWNSPLHF
TRBV27	TRBJ2-7	NA	TRBD2	TGTGCCAGCAGTCCCCGGACTAGCGGGGTGGGCTCCTACGAGCAGTACTTC	CASSPRTSGVGSYEQYF
TRBV23-1	TRBJ1-2	NA	TRBD1	TGCGCCAGCAGTCATCGAGGGGACAGGGAGGTCTATGGCTACACCTTC	CASSHRGDREVYGYTF
TRBV5-1	TRBJ1-2	NA	TRBD1	TGCGCCAGCAGCAAGGACAGGGGCAGTGGCTACACCTTC	CASSKDRGSGYTF
TRBV29-1	TRBJ2-5	NA	TRBD2	TGCAGCGTTCGTCTAGCGGGATTTCTTCAAGAGACCCAGTACTTC	CSVRLAGFLQETQYF
TRBV29-1	TRBJ1-2	NA	TRBD1	TGCAGCGTGAAGACAGGGGGCTCCTATGGCTACACCTTC	CSVKTGGSYGYTF
TRBV6-5	TRBJ2-2	NA	TRBD2	TGTGCCAGCAGTTCCACCGGGACTAAGAACACCGGGGAGCTGTTTTTT	CASSSTGTKNTGELFF
TRBV14	TRBJ1-1	few	NA	TGTGCCAGCAGCCAAGTGAGGACAGCTGAAGCTTTCTTT	CASSQVRTAEAFF
TRBV7-9	TRBJ1-5	NA	NA	TGTGCCAGCAGCTTAGGCGCAGGGGTTCAGCCCCAGCATTTT	CASSLGAGVQPQHF
TRBV6-5	TRBJ2-7	few	TRBD1	TGTGCCAGCAGTTACCGCCGGGACAGGGGTGCCCACGAGCAGTACTTC	CASSYRRDRGAHEQYF
TRBV11-2	TRBJ2-4	NA	NA	TGTGCCAGCAGCATCAACCTCGGGAACATTCAGTACTTC	CASSINLGNIQYF
TRBV19	TRBJ2-3	few	TRBD2	TGTGCCAGTAGTGTCCTAGCGGGGGCAGTAACAGATACGCAGTATTTT	CASSVLAGAVTDTQYF
TRBV21-1	TRBJ2-7	once	NA	TGTGCCAGCAGCAAACAGCTAGCGGGAGAAAACGAGCAGTACTTC	CASSKQLAGENEQYF
TRBV15	TRBJ2-1	NA	NA	TGTGCCACCAGCAAAATAAACTCCTACAATGAGCAGTTCTTC	CATSKINSYNEQFF
TRBV6-4	TRBJ2-3	once	NA	TGTGCCAGCAGTGACGAGGCGGGTGGGTCGAGAGATACGCAGTATTTT	CASSDEAGGSRDTQYF
TRBV27	TRBJ2-4	NA	TRBD2	TGTGCCAGCAGGGGACTAGCGGCCGACAAAAACATTCAGTACTTC	CASRGLAADKNIQYF
TRBV6-1	TRBJ1-4	NA	NA	TGTGCCAGCAGTGAAGCGCGCAGGGTGGGCGAAAAACTGTTTTTT	CASSEARRVGEKLFF
TRBV10-2	TRBJ2-1	NA	TRBD1	TGCGCCAGCAGTCGGACAGGGGGCAGCTACAATGAGCAGTTCTTC	CASSRTGGSYNEQFF
TRBV28	TRBJ2-6	NA	NA	TGTGCCAGCCTCAACTGGGGCCCTCGCTCTGGGGCCAACGTCCTGACTTTC	CASLNWGPRSGANVLTF
TRBV30	TRBJ1-5	NA	NA	TGTGCCTGGAGAGGAGGACCCAATCAGCCCCAGCATTTT	CAWRGGPNQPQHF
TRBV6-1	TRBJ2-7	NA	TRBD1	TGTGCCAGCAGAATTTGGGACAGGGATACCTACGAGCAGTACTTC	CASRIWDRDTYEQYF
TRBV4-2	TRBJ1-2	once	NA	TGTGCCAGCAGCCAAGATCCCGGGGGCTATGGCTACACCTTC	CASSQDPGGYGYTF
TRBV6-1	TRBJ2-7	once	TRBD2	TGTGCCAGCAGGACTAGCGGAAACTCCTACGAGCAGTACTTC	CASRTSGNSYEQYF
TRBV7-2	TRBJ2-3	few	NA	TGTGCCAGCAGCCGGGGACTTCGCACAGATACGCAGTATTTT	CASSRGLRTDTQYF
TRBV9	TRBJ2-3	NA	NA	TGTGCCAGCAGCGAGGGGGGACGACAGGGTGTAGATACGCAGTATTTT	CASSEGGRQGVDTQYF
TRBV5-1	TRBJ2-5	NA	NA	TGCGCCAGCAGCTTGGAGGTAGCGGCCCCTCGAGAGACCCAGTACTTC	CASSLEVAAPRETQYF
TRBV27	TRBJ2-2	NA	NA	TGTGCCAGCAGTTCCTCAGTGCCAACGGGCGGGGAGCTGTTTTTT	CASSSSVPTGGELFF
TRBV18	TRBJ1-3	NA	TRBD1	TGTGCCAGCTCACCACAGACAGGGGGAGGAAACACCATATATTTT	CASSPQTGGGNTIYF
TRBV4-1	TRBJ2-1	NA	NA	TGCGCCAGCAGCCCCACTCGTACGGGACTGGGATACAATGAGCAGTTCTTC	CASSPTRTGLGYNEQFF
TRBV6-5	TRBJ2-1	NA	TRBD1	TGTGCCAGCAGATCCCGGGACAGGGCGGGCAATGAGCAGTTCTTC	CASRSRDRAGNEQFF
TRBV6-1	TRBJ1-1	NA	NA	TGTGCCAGCAGACCTGACGGGGTGGTGGGCTCTGAAGCTTTCTTT	CASRPDGVVGSEAFF
TRBV7-9	TRBJ2-3	NA	TRBD1	TGTGCCAGCAGCGCAGACAGGGGGACGCAGTATTTT	CASSADRGTQYF